The clone carrying this T cell receptor beta chain was seen only a few times. Its antigen is unknown. The CDR3 runs to 12 residues. Germline lookup yields CDR1 MNHNS and CDR2 SASEGT. Trimming pared 6 bases from V and 2 bases from J, leaving 8 bases between. Clones were read by immunoSEQ multiplex PCR, and TCRdb kept only the in-frame ones, dropping some. The sample lists under 35,000 clones, about 70% occurring once. This entry belongs to a study of cytotoxic CD8 clonotypes in ibrutinib-treated CLL. General observations from the study: Circulating CD8+ T-cell counts were tracked by baseline clonality, which exceeded that of age-matched healthy donors. Sampling times differed between sustained-remission and progressing patients. Higher clonality was seen at ibrutinib response and a return toward baseline at progression.

The V gene is TRBV6-1, the J gene TRBJ2-7, with unresolved D. Sequenced material: PBMCs, taken after 24 months of ibrutinib treatment. This TCR derives from a human donor with chronic lymphocytic leukemia. The CDR3 is CASRLGPYEQYF. In DNA, the CDR3 is TGTGCCAGCAGGCTGGGTCCCTACGAGCAGTACTTC.